This is a list of T cell receptor beta chains from one sample in a study of cytotoxic CD8 clonotypes in ibrutinib-treated CLL. The protocol was immunoSEQ multiplex PCR, while the TCRdb copy is restricted to in-frame clones and leaves out a portion. The table shows 150,000 to 200,000 clones, with around 84% occurring only once. The starting material was PBMCs, obtained after 12 months of ibrutinib treatment. Source of these receptors: a human donor with chronic lymphocytic leukemia. Both conserved end residues are part of each CDR3. Each record gives: CDR3 length, clone size, J gene, D gene, V gene, CDR3 protein, CDR3 DNA. A D gene is named only where the DNA matches it firmly. Rows give clone size only sometimes, using once, few, many, or a class for an expanded clone.

15	-	TRBJ1-2	-	TRBV28	CASSTPQGAFYGYTF	TGTGCCAGCAGTACCCCACAGGGAGCGTTTTATGGCTACACCTTC
11	-	TRBJ2-7	-	TRBV9	CASSSAREQYF	TGTGCCAGCAGCTCCGCCCGGGAGCAGTACTTC
11	-	TRBJ2-7	-	TRBV18	CASSPGAEQYF	TGTGCCAGCTCACCGGGAGCCGAGCAGTACTTC
14	-	TRBJ2-5	TRBD1	TRBV6-1	CASSTRQGIETQYF	TGTGCCAGCAGTACACGACAGGGAATAGAGACCCAGTACTTC
15	-	TRBJ2-1	TRBD2	TRBV6-5	CASSPSGRASNEQFF	TGTGCCAGCAGCCCGAGCGGGAGGGCCTCAAATGAGCAGTTCTTC
15	-	TRBJ2-3	TRBD2	TRBV2	CASSTSGSSTDTQYF	TGTGCCAGCAGTACTAGCGGAAGTAGCACAGATACGCAGTATTTT
13	-	TRBJ1-1	-	TRBV2	CASSEGQNSEAFF	TGTGCCAGCAGTGAAGGACAGAACTCCGAAGCTTTCTTT
15	-	TRBJ1-5	-	TRBV7-9	CASSPWEGGNQPQHF	TGTGCCAGCAGCCCCTGGGAAGGGGGCAATCAGCCCCAGCATTTT
13	-	TRBJ2-2	TRBD1	TRBV2	CASRGQGTGELFF	TGTGCCAGCAGAGGACAGGGGACCGGGGAGCTGTTTTTT
16	-	TRBJ1-5	-	TRBV7-9	CASSLGTNQRNQPQHF	TGTGCCAGCAGCTTAGGAACAAACCAGCGCAATCAGCCCCAGCATTTT
15	-	TRBJ1-2	TRBD1	TRBV19	CASRPKTGGAFGYTF	TGTGCCAGTAGACCCAAAACAGGGGGCGCTTTTGGCTACACCTTC
15	-	TRBJ2-5	TRBD2	TRBV9	CASSPGGRTDPTQYF	TGTGCCAGCAGCCCCGGGGGGAGGACGGACCCTACCCAGTACTTC
13	-	TRBJ2-7	-	TRBV7-2	CASKTGIAYEQYF	TGTGCCAGTAAGACGGGGATTGCCTACGAGCAGTACTTC
17	-	TRBJ2-1	TRBD2	TRBV7-9	CASSSRGGASSYNEQFF	TGTGCCAGCAGTTCGCGCGGGGGGGCCTCCTCCTACAATGAGCAGTTCTTC
13	once	TRBJ1-1	-	TRBV7-7	CASSTTQNTEAFF	TGTGCTAGCAGCACGACCCAGAACACTGAAGCTTTCTTT
12	-	TRBJ2-3	TRBD1	TRBV9	CASNQGADTQYF	TGTGCCAGCAACCAGGGGGCAGATACGCAGTATTTT
15	few	TRBJ1-2	-	TRBV4-1	CASSPDPGRTYGYTF	TGCGCCAGCAGTCCAGATCCGGGACGGACCTATGGCTACACCTTC
14	-	TRBJ1-2	-	TRBV6-5	CASKRDGGLYGYTF	TGTGCCAGCAAACGGGACGGAGGTCTCTATGGCTACACCTTC
15	-	TRBJ2-3	TRBD2	TRBV5-6	CASSDSGGSTDTQYF	TGTGCCAGCAGCGATAGCGGGGGGAGCACAGATACGCAGTATTTT
14	-	TRBJ1-2	TRBD1	TRBV30	CAWSVPGGVGGYTF	TGTGCCTGGAGTGTACCAGGGGGCGTAGGTGGCTACACCTTC
14	-	TRBJ2-7	TRBD2	TRBV2	CASSRLGGRGEQYF	TGTGCCAGCAGTAGACTTGGGGGGAGGGGCGAGCAGTACTTC
12	-	TRBJ2-2	-	TRBV29-1	CSVGQNTGELFF	TGCAGCGTCGGACAGAACACCGGGGAGCTGTTTTTT
12	-	TRBJ2-7	-	TRBV28	CASSLYLYEQYF	TGTGCCAGCAGCCTATACCTTTACGAGCAGTACTTC
12	-	TRBJ2-3	-	TRBV28	CASSLTGLAQYF	TGTGCCAGCAGCCTAACAGGCCTAGCGCAGTATTTT
13	once	TRBJ2-7	TRBD1	TRBV6-5	CASTDYRGREQYF	TGTGCCAGCACCGACTACAGGGGGCGCGAGCAGTACTTC
16	-	TRBJ2-1	-	TRBV18	CASSLDWTARVNEQFF	TGTGCCAGCTCACTAGATTGGACAGCCCGGGTCAATGAGCAGTTCTTC
13	-	TRBJ1-1	-	TRBV29-1	CSVAWGGNTEAFF	TGCAGCGTTGCGTGGGGAGGTAACACTGAAGCTTTCTTT
14	-	TRBJ1-4	-	TRBV2	CASSPTRAGEKLFF	TGTGCCAGCAGCCCAACGAGGGCCGGTGAAAAACTGTTTTTT
14	-	TRBJ1-2	-	TRBV7-8	CASSVTGVNYGYTF	TGTGCCAGCAGCGTTACGGGTGTCAACTATGGCTACACCTTC
14	-	TRBJ2-7	-	TRBV5-1	CASSLVAGIYEQYF	TGCGCCAGCAGCTTGGTGGCAGGGATCTACGAGCAGTACTTC
14	-	TRBJ2-3	-	TRBV14	CASSQQRRTDTQYF	TGTGCCAGCAGCCAACAGCGGCGCACAGATACGCAGTATTTT
21	-	TRBJ2-4	TRBD2	TRBV2	CASSEYAGSGRAFLAKNIQYF	TGTGCCAGCAGTGAATATGCGGGGAGCGGGAGGGCCTTTCTAGCCAAAAACATTCAGTACTTC
15	-	TRBJ1-2	TRBD1	TRBV19	CASSAPGTANYGYTF	TGTGCCAGTAGTGCACCCGGGACAGCTAACTATGGCTACACCTTC
17	-	TRBJ1-5	-	TRBV23-1	CANLLPPRGEGNQPQHF	TGCGCCAACCTACTCCCTCCGAGAGGCGAGGGCAATCAGCCCCAGCATTTT
12	-	TRBJ2-1	-	TRBV27	CASSLRDNEQFF	TGTGCCAGCAGTTTACGTGACAATGAGCAGTTCTTC
12	-	TRBJ2-1	-	TRBV7-9	CASSSLDSEQFF	TGTGCCAGCAGCTCCCTAGACAGCGAGCAGTTCTTC
13	-	TRBJ1-1	-	TRBV5-1	CASSWTANTEAFF	TGCGCCAGCAGCTGGACAGCGAACACTGAAGCTTTCTTT
14	-	TRBJ2-3	-	TRBV6-1	CASSVGRNTDTQYF	TGTGCCAGCAGTGTAGGGCGGAACACAGATACGCAGTATTTT
13	-	TRBJ2-3	-	TRBV6-5	CATSYGWTDTQYF	TGTGCCACCAGTTACGGTTGGACAGATACGCAGTATTTT
15	-	TRBJ1-4	-	TRBV18	CASSPDGATNEKLFF	TGTGCCAGCTCACCCGACGGTGCAACTAATGAAAAACTGTTTTTT